One sample yielded the 31 T cell receptor beta chains listed below, sequenced in a study of breast tumors, draining lymph nodes, adjacent tissues. Samples came from axillary lymph nodes draining the breast cancer. One entry per CDR3 protein results from TCRdb running MiXCR on the multiplex PCR reads. The sample shows some 170,000 distinct CDR3 sequences, around 33% of them seen only once. Sequencing was done on a sample of axillary lymph node tissue. The receptor set was obtained from a female donor with breast cancer. Some clones in this sample may be carry-over from other donors' samples.

This clonotype was recorded at least ten times. The chain carries TRBV7-9 and TRBJ2-3; TRBD1 agrees at 7 bases. With 1 base clipped from V and 0 bases from J, the junction kept 7 bases outside the gene matches. Per germline, CDR1 SEHNR and CDR2 FQNEAQ (reference sequence). The CDR3 spans 17 residues. The CDR3 region has the DNA TGTGCCAGCAGCTTAGGAGGTCGAGGGGGCAGCACAGATACGCAGTATTTT. The encoded protein is CASSLGGRGGSTDTQYF.

This clonotype has a count of ten or more. The junction shows a germline mismatch at one end, possibly a read error. CDR3 protein: CASSLTRVNTGELLF. CDR3 coding DNA: TGTGCCAGCAGCTTAACCCGGGTCAACACCGGGGAGCTGCTTTTT. V usage is TRBV7-2 and J usage is TRBJ2-2; D perhaps matches TRBD2 (5 bases). The V gene's germline CDR1 is SGHTA and CDR2 FQGNSA. This CDR3 is 15 amino acids long.

This clonotype was recorded at least ten times. The chain combines TRBV3-1 with TRBJ2-7; 11 bases line up with TRBD2. Germline V CDR1 and CDR2: LGHDT, YNNKEL (reference sequence). The CDR3 has 14 residues. V was clipped by 8 bases and J by 4 bases; unmatched bases: 7. The CDR3 coding sequence is TGTGCCAGCGGTAGCGGGAGGGCCCGGTACGAGCAGTACTTC. Its protein is CASGSGRARYEQYF.

This clonotype was seen repeatedly, ten times or more. The V call is TRBV28, the J call TRBJ2-7; D perhaps matches TRBD2 (7 bases). The germline V gene has CDR1 MDHEN and CDR2 SYDVKM. CDR3 length equals 14 residues. Trimming left V 2 bases short and J 3 bases short, with 11 bases between. CDR3 in DNA: TGTGCCAGCAGTTTACCGCGGGGGCTCTACGAGCAGTACTTC. Translation: CASSLPRGLYEQYF.

As concerns this clonotype: This clone may be a read error of a much larger clone one base away. This rearrangement joins TRBV6-1 to TRBJ2-5; TRBD2 matches at 12 bases. This CDR3 contains 16 residues. Germline lookup yields CDR1 MNHNS and CDR2 SASEGT. V lost 5 bases, J lost 7 bases, and 11 bases stayed unmatched. CDR3 sequence: CASSQEKTSGGGTQYF. In nucleotides, the CDR3 is TGTGCCAGCAGTCAAGAGAAGACTAGCGGGGGTGGGACCCAGTACTTC.

The chain couples TRBV25-1 to TRBJ2-7; 9 bases map to TRBD1. V was pared by 4 bases and J by 6 bases, with 13 bases of the junction left unmatched. This CDR3 contains 16 residues. Germline V lookup: CDR1 MGHDK, CDR2 SYGVNS. The CDR3 sequence: CASSARVEDRGLEQYF. The CDR3 bases are TGTGCCAGCAGTGCTAGAGTAGAGGACAGGGGCCTCGAGCAGTACTTC.

This clonotype was counted many times. The chain uses TRBV9 and TRBJ1-2; D gene uncertain. Trimming left V 3 bases short and J 4 bases short, with 7 bases between. Germline CDR1 reads SGDLS; CDR2 reads YYNGEE. The CDR3 runs to 12 residues. CDR3 bases: TGTGCCAGCAGCGAGGGAGGCTATGGCTACACCTTC. It encodes CASSEGGYGYTF.

This chain joins TRBV12-3 or TRBV12-4 and TRBJ2-2, with D tentatively TRBD1 (6 bases). The CDR3 has 11 residues. Trimming removed 6 bases at V and 8 bases at J, with 7 bases between. CDR3 DNA: TGTGCCAGCAGGGGGACAGGGGAGCTGTTTTTT. Protein product: CASRGTGELFF.

This chain uses TRBV6-5 with TRBJ1-5, with D maybe TRBD1 (6 bases). Trimming took off 7 bases at V and 13 bases at J, with 11 bases between the two ends. Germline assignment: CDR1 MNHEY and CDR2 SVGAGI. This CDR3 has 10 amino acids. The CDR3 DNA follows: TGTGCCAGCACCGGGGACACTCAGCATTTT. Translated, it gives CASTGDTQHF.

The table lists this clonotype with many counts. The V and J genes are TRBV11-1 and TRBJ2-3; TRBD2 matches 9 bases. Unmatched junction bases numbered 9, after V lost 5 bases and J lost 3 bases. Per germline, CDR1 SGHAT and CDR2 FQDESV (reference sequence). The CDR3 is 16 amino acids. The chain's CDR3 is CASSPNSGGRTDTQYF. CDR3 sequence (DNA): TGTGCCAGCAGCCCAAATAGCGGGGGACGTACAGATACGCAGTATTTT.

This sequence joins TRBV20-1 and TRBJ1-2; D is possibly TRBD1 (6 bases). Trimming stripped 4 bases from V and 7 bases from J, with 19 bases between. Germline values: CDR1 DFQATT, CDR2 SNEGSKA (reference sequence). This CDR3 is 14 amino acids long. The CDR3: CSANRGQIHSGYTF. As DNA, the CDR3 is TGCAGTGCTAACCGAGGACAGATCCACTCTGGCTACACCTTC.

With respect to this clonotype: The junction differs from germline at one of its ends, possibly a read error. This chain links TRBV6-6 with TRBJ2-3; no definite D call. There are 16 residues in the CDR3. Germline V gene data show CDR1 as MNHNY and CDR2 as SVGAGI (reference sequence). The CDR3 spells CARSYKGEPLTDTQYF. The CDR3 coding sequence is TGTGCCCGCAGTTACAAAGGAGAACCGCTCACAGATACGCAGTATTTT.

There are many counts of this clonotype. This chain links TRBV7-9 with TRBJ2-7; D gene ambiguous. This CDR3 is 17 amino acids long. The germline V gene encodes CDR1 SEHNR and CDR2 FQNEAQ (reference sequence). Between the trimmed V and J ends, which lost 1 base and 0 bases, there was a span of 16 bases. The CDR3 DNA sequence: TGTGCCAGCAGCTTAGTTGGCGGTCCGACCCCCTCCTACGAGCAGTACTTC. It translates to CASSLVGGPTPSYEQYF.

Only a few counts were recorded for this clonotype. The chain has TRBV10-1 and TRBJ1-1; a possible D gene is TRBD1 (5 bases). Between the trimmed V and J ends, which lost 4 bases and 1 base, there was a span of 10 bases. The V gene's germline CDR1 is WNHNN and CDR2 SYGVQD (reference sequence). The length of the CDR3 is 14 residues. CDR3 loop: CASSVQVGNTEAFF. DNA of the CDR3: TGCGCCAGCAGTGTACAGGTGGGGAACACTGAAGCTTTCTTT.

The chain recombines TRBV12-3 or TRBV12-4 with TRBJ2-2; 9 bases fit TRBD2. CDR3 size: 17 residues. V lost 3 bases to trimming and J lost 4 bases; unmatched junction nucleotides: 9. The CDR3 protein is CASSFRAGGQVTGELFF. Here the CDR3 DNA reads TGTGCCAGCAGTTTCCGAGCGGGGGGCCAGGTCACCGGGGAGCTGTTTTTT.

This clonotype was observed at least ten times. This chain links TRBV7-9 with TRBJ2-1, with D perhaps TRBD2 (7 bases). Trimming shortened V by 4 bases and J by 0 bases, and 10 bases separated the two germline ends. CDR3 length equals 15 residues. Germline CDR1 and CDR2: SEHNR and FQNEAQ (reference sequence). The CDR3 here is CASSWRGRSYNEQFF. The CDR3 coding sequence is TGTGCCAGCAGCTGGCGGGGGCGCTCCTACAATGAGCAGTTCTTC.

In its sample, this clonotype was seen many times. This chain's CDR3 is CSVGTEKNLNQPQHF. For the CDR3, the DNA is TGCAGTGTCGGGACAGAAAAAAACCTCAATCAGCCCCAGCATTTT. The chain combines TRBV20-1 with TRBJ1-5, with 7 bases lining up with TRBD1. With V trimmed by 7 bases and J by 3 bases, 12 bases remained unmatched. Per germline, CDR1 DFQATT and CDR2 SNEGSKA (reference sequence). The CDR3 has 15 amino acids.

This clonotype has ten or more counts. The J gene is TRBJ2-2, the V gene TRBV4-1, with TRBD1 as a possible D gene (5 bases). The V gene's germline CDR1 is MGHRA and CDR2 YSYEKL. This CDR3 has 19 residues. V was shortened by 0 bases and J by 3 bases, with 20 bases between the two germline ends. The CDR3, as DNA: TGCGCCAGCAGCCAAGATATACCGGGCCAGGGAAAGGACACCGGGGAGCTGTTTTTT. The encoded protein is CASSQDIPGQGKDTGELFF.

This rearrangement joins TRBV28 to TRBJ1-2; 9 nucleotides agree with TRBD1. The CDR3 length is 15 residues. The germline V gene has CDR1 MDHEN and CDR2 SYDVKM. Trimming cost V 4 bases and J 7 bases; bases outside gene matches: 10. CDR3 residues: CASSSTTTGGGGYTF. DNA of the CDR3: TGTGCCAGCAGTTCAACCACCACAGGGGGCGGTGGCTACACCTTC.

This clonotype was seen repeatedly, ten times or more. The gene calls are TRBV20-1 and TRBJ2-5; TRBD2 matches at 10 bases. Looked up from germline, CDR1 is DFQATT and CDR2 is SNEGSKA (reference sequence). The length of the CDR3 is 15 residues. V lost 6 bases, J lost 11 bases, and 18 bases stayed unmatched. The CDR3 DNA is TGCAGTGCAGTGAGGGGGCTAGCGGGGGCCGGGCCTCAGTACTTC. It codes for CSAVRGLAGAGPQYF.

This clonotype was seen only a few times. The J gene is TRBJ1-1, the V gene TRBV6-1, with 7 bases fitting TRBD1. Unmatched junction bases numbered 4, after V lost 8 bases and J lost 1 base. The CDR3 covers 13 residues. CDR1 and CDR2 (germline): MNHNS, SASEGT. As DNA, the CDR3 is TGTGCCAGCGACCGGGACAGGAACACTGAAGCTTTCTTT. Translating it yields CASDRDRNTEAFF.

This clonotype was seen only once. One end of the junction fails to match germline, which may point to a read error. The CDR3 spells CASSHSAAGAVYGYTF. CDR3 nucleotides: TGTGCCAGCAGTCACTCGGCGGCAGGGGCAGTCTATGGCTACACCTTC. V usage is TRBV6-5 and J usage is TRBJ1-2; possibly TRBD1 for D (6 bases). Germline values: CDR1 MNHEY, CDR2 SVGAGI. CDR3 length: 16 residues.

This clonotype came up many times. This may stem from a read error, because a much larger clone lies one nucleotide away. This chain uses TRBV20-1 with TRBJ1-5, with D perhaps matching TRBD1 (6 bases). Germline V gene sequence: CDR1 DFQATT, CDR2 SNEGSKA (reference sequence). CDR3 length: 14 residues. V lost 2 bases and J 9 bases, leaving 17 bases between the germline ends. The CDR3 is CSARPRTVGPPQHF. In DNA, the CDR3 is TGCAGTGCTAGACCTAGGACAGTGGGTCCGCCCCAGCATTTT.

With regard to this clonotype: Since no conserved phenylalanine or tryptophan closes the CDR3, a read error is the likely cause. The DNA is left out, because the CDR3 cannot be placed on it with certainty; the CDR3 is given as TCRdb lists it. The chain combines TRBV24-1 with TRBJ2-5; TRBD2, the D gene given by the table, was not confirmed from the DNA. The germline V gene has CDR1 KGHDR and CDR2 SFDVKD. The CDR3 is 18 amino acids in total, end residues counted. This CDR3 is CAASDSPDSAPGPETRYL.

This clonotype was recorded at least ten times. This chain connects TRBV27 to TRBJ1-2, with TRBD1 as a possible D gene (6 bases). Per germline, CDR1 MNHEY and CDR2 SMNVEV (reference sequence). The CDR3 runs to 12 residues. The ends were cut back, 6 bases at V and 6 bases at J, with 11 bases in the middle. This CDR3 reads CASSLPGDGYTF. The CDR3 bases are TGTGCCAGCAGCCTCCCAGGGGATGGCTACACCTTC.

Regarding this clonotype: A much larger clonotype is one base distant, so this may be a read error. The chain has TRBV5-8 and TRBJ2-1; D gene ambiguous. Germline V gene sequence: CDR1 SGHTS, CDR2 YDEGEE. The V end was cut by 3 bases, the J end by 7 bases, with 11 bases between. This CDR3 is 13 amino acids long. Here the CDR3 DNA reads TGTGCCAGCAGCTCACTAACAGCGAATGAGCAGTTCTTC. Translating it yields CASSSLTANEQFF.

This clonotype was detected many times. With a much larger clone just one base away, this may be a read error. The chain uses TRBV6-4 and TRBJ1-2; no firm D call. V shed 5 bases and J shed 8 bases, with 12 bases lying between them. This CDR3 has 12 amino acids. CDR1 MRHNA and CDR2 SNTAGT come from the germline V gene. The CDR3 region is CASSHFAGGYTF. The CDR3 DNA reads TGTGCCAGCAGTCATTTCGCAGGAGGCTACACCTTC.

To note about this clonotype: One end of the junction varies from germline; a read error may be responsible. CDR3 sequence reads: CSVGTRGNSPLHF. For the CDR3, the DNA is TGTAGTGTTGGGACAAGGGGTAATTCACCCCTCCACTTT. The chain employs TRBV20-1 and TRBJ1-6, with D tentatively TRBD1 (6 bases). The germline CDR1 and CDR2 sequences are DFQATT and SNEGSKA (reference sequence). The CDR3 loop spans 13 amino acids.

At least ten counts were recorded for this clonotype. One end of the junction does not line up with germline, which may come from a read error. The chain is built from TRBV12-3 or TRBV12-4 and TRBJ2-1; D might be TRBD1 or TRBD2, each matching 5 bases. CDR3 size: 12 residues. The CDR3 region is CASTQPLGDGVF. The CDR3 DNA is TGTGCCAGCACCCAACCTTTGGGGGATGGAGTCTTC.

This clonotype appeared a single time. The V gene is TRBV20-1, the J gene TRBJ2-6, with no clear D. The V gene lost 0 bases and the J gene lost 5 bases, with 17 bases spanning the gap. The germline gives CDR1 DFQATT, CDR2 SNEGSKA (reference sequence). The CDR3 is 17 residues long. In DNA form, the CDR3 reads TGCAGTGCTAGAGATCCCAGGCGACTCGGGTGGGCCAACGTCCTGACTTTC. It yields the protein CSARDPRRLGWANVLTF.

The chain couples TRBV4-1 to TRBJ1-5, with 8 bases matching TRBD1. Germline V gene sequence: CDR1 MGHRA, CDR2 YSYEKL. The CDR3 sequence is 18 residues long. The ends lost 0 bases at V and 0 bases at J; junction bases unmatched: 7. The CDR3 DNA follows: TGCGCCAGCAGCCAAGACTCAGGGGGCGCGTATAGCAATCAGCCCCAGCATTTT. Residues: CASSQDSGGAYSNQPQHF.